This T cell receptor (beta chain) was recovered during a study of cytomegalovirus exposure and HLA in healthy donors. PCR amplification relied on 60 Vbeta primers (plus 13 Jbeta primers). Using immunoSEQ multiplex PCR, the repertoire was profiled, and TCRdb retains in-frame clones only, with some absent. In all, the sample yields about 210,000 clones. Trimming left V 11 bases short and J 2 bases short, with 16 bases between. Germline V gene lookup returns CDR1 WNHNN and CDR2 SYGVQD (reference sequence). The CDR3 spans 13 residues. The chain has TRBV10-1 and TRBJ2-7; D unresolved. Material for sequencing was PBMCs. This receptor was identified in a woman in her 30s in good health and CMV-seropositive. The DNA for the CDR3 is TGCGCCTCAGAGGAAGGCATCACCTACGAGCAGTACTTC. It specifies CASEEGITYEQYF.